The source of this T cell receptor (beta chain) is a study of cytomegalovirus exposure and HLA in healthy donors. The CDR3 covers 15 residues. Germline V gives CDR1 MGHRA, CDR2 YSYEKL. Germline trimming cut 0 bases from V and 4 bases from J; bases unmatched to any gene: 2. The PCR employed 60 Vbeta primers together with 13 Jbeta primers. Sequencing was performed with immunoSEQ multiplex PCR; in TCRdb, only in-frame clones are kept and a portion is missing. The sample has some 200,000 clones; over 70% are singletons. Study-wide points: Later analysis demonstrated an association between a missense DCLRE1C variant and TCR beta V- and J-gene trimming. It was only CMV serostatus that was available as immune exposure information.

For this clone: Its antigen is still unknown.

This sequence was found in a man aged 50-60 years in good health and CMV-seronegative. This sequence joins TRBV4-1 and TRBJ1-4, with TRBD1 identical over 7 bases. Sequencing was performed on PBMCs. The CDR3 region has the DNA TGCGCCAGCAGCCAAGAAGACAGGGATAATGAAAAACTGTTTTTT. Its translation is CASSQEDRDNEKLFF.